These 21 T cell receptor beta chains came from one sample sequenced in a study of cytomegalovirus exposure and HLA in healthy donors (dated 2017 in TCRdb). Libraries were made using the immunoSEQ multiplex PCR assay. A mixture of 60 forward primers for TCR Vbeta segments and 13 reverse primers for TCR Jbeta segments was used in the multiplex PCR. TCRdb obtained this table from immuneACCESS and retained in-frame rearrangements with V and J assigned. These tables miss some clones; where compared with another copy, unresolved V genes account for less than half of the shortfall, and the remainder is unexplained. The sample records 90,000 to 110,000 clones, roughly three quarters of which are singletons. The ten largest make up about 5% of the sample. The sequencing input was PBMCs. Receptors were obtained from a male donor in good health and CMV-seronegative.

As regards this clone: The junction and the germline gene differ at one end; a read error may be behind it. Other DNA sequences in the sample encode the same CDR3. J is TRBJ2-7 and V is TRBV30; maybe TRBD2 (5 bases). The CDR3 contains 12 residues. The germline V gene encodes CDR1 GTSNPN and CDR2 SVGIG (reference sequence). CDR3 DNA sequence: TGTGCCTGGGGTACCGGGGTTCCCGAGCAATACTTC. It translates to CAWGTGVPEQYF.

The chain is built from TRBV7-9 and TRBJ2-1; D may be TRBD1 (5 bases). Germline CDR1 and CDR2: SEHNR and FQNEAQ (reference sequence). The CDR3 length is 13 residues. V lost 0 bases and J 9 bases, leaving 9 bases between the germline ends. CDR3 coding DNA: TGTGCCAGCAGCTTAGCAGGGGTTCGTGAGCAGTTCTTC. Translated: CASSLAGVREQFF.

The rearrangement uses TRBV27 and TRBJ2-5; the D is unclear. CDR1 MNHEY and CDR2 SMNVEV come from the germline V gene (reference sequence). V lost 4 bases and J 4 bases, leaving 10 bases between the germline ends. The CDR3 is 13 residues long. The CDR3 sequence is CASSSGWPETQYF. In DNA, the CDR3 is TGTGCCAGCAGTTCAGGTTGGCCAGAGACCCAGTACTTC.

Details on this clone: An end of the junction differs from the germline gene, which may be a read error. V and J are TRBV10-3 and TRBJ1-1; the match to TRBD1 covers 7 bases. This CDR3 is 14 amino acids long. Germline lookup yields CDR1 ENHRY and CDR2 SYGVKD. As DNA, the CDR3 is TGTGCCAGCAGTGGGAGGGACAGCGACACTGAAGCTTTCTTT. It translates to CASSGRDSDTEAFF.

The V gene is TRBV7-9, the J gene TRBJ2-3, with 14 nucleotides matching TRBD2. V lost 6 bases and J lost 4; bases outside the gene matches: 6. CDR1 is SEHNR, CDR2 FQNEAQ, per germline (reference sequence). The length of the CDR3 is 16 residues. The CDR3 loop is CASRLTSGRASDTQYF. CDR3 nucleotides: TGTGCCAGCAGATTGACTAGCGGGAGGGCGTCAGATACGCAGTATTTT.

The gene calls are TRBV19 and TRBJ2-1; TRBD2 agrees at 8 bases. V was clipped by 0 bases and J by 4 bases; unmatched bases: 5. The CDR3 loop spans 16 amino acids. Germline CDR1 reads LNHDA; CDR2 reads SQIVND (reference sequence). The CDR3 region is CASSIDPSGPYNEQFF. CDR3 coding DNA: TGTGCCAGTAGTATAGATCCTAGCGGGCCGTACAATGAGCAGTTCTTC. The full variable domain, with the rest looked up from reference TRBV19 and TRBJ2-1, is DGGITQSPKYLFRKEGQNVTLSCEQNLNHDAMYWYRQDPGQGLRLIYYSQIVNDFQKGDIAEGYSVSREKKESFPLTVTSAQKNPTAFYLCASSIDPSGPYNEQFFGPGTRLTVL.

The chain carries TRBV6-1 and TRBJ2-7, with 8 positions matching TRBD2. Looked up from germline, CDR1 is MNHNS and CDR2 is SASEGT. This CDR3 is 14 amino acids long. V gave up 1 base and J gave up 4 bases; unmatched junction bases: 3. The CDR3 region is CASSEGLAHYEQYF. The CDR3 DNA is TGTGCCAGCAGTGAAGGACTAGCGCATTACGAGCAGTACTTC.

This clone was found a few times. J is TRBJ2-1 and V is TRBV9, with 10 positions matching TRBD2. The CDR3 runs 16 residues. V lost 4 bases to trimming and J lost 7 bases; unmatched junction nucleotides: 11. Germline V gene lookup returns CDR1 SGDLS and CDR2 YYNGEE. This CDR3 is CASSPERTSGWNEQFF. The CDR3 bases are TGTGCCAGCAGCCCCGAGAGGACTAGCGGATGGAATGAGCAGTTCTTC.

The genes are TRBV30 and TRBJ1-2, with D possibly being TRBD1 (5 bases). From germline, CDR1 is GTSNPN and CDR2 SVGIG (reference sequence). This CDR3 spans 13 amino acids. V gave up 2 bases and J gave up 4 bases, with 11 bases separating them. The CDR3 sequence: CAWSKNRIYGYTF. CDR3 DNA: TGTGCCTGGAGTAAAAACAGGATCTATGGCTACACCTTC.

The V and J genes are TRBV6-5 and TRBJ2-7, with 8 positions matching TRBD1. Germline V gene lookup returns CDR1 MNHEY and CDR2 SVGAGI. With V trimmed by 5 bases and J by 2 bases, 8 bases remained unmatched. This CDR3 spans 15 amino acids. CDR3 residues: CASSGPRQGTYEQYF. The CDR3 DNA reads TGTGCCAGCAGTGGTCCCCGACAGGGGACCTACGAGCAGTACTTC.

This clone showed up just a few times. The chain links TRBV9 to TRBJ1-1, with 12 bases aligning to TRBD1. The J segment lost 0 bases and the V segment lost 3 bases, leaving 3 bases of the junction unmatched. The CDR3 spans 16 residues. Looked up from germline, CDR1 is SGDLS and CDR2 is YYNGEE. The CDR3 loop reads CASSEGTGGLNTEAFF. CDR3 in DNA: TGTGCCAGCAGCGAGGGGACAGGGGGCCTGAACACTGAAGCTTTCTTT.

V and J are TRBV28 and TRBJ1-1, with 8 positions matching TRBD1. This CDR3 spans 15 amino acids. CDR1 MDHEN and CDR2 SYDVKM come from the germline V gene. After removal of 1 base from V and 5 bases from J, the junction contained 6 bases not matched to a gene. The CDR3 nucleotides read TGTGCCAGCAGTTTATACAGGGGGGGATGGACTGAAGCTTTCTTT. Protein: CASSLYRGGWTEAFF.

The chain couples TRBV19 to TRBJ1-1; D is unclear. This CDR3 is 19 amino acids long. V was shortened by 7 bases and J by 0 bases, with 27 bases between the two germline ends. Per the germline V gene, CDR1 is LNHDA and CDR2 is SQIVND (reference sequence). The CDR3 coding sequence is TGTGCCAGTAAGGGTGTCGGGATCCGAAACACCTTACTGAACACTGAAGCTTTCTTT. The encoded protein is CASKGVGIRNTLLNTEAFF.

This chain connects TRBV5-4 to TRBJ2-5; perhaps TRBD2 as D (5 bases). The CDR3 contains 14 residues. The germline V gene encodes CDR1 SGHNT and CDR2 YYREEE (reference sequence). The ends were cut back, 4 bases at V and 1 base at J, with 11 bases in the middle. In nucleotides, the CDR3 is TGTGCCAGCAGCCCGGGGAAGGTCCAAGAGACCCAGTACTTC. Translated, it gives CASSPGKVQETQYF.

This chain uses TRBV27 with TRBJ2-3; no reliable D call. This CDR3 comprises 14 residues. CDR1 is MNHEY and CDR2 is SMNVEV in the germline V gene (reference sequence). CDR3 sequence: CASSRDFSTDTQYF. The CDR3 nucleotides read TGTGCGAGCTCCCGCGACTTTAGCACAGATACGCAGTATTTT.

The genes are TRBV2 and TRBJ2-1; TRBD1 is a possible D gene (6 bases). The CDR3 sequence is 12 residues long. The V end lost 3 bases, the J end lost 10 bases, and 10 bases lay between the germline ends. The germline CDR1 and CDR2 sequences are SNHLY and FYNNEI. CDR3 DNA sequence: TGTGCCAGCAGTGAGGGTGGGACAGAGCAGTTCTTC. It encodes CASSEGGTEQFF.

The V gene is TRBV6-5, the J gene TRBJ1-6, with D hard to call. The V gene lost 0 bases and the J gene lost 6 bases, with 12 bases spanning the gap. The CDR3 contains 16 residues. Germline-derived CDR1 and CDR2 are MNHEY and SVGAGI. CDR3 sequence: CASSYSSPFRNSPLHF. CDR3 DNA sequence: TGTGCCAGCAGTTACTCGTCCCCCTTCCGTAATTCACCCCTCCACTTT.

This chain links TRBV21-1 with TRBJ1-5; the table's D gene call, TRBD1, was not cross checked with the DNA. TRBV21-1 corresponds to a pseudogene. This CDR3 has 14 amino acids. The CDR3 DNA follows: TGTGCCAGCAGCAAGGGGCGACGCAATCAGCCCCAGCATTTT. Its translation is CASSKGRRNQPQHF.

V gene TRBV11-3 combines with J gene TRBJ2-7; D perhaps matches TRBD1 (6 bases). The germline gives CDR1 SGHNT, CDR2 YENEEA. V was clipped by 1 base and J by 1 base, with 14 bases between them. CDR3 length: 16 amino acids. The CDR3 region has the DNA TGTGCCAGCAGCTTAGCCAACACTAGGGGGTCCTACGAGCAGTACTTC. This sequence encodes CASSLANTRGSYEQYF. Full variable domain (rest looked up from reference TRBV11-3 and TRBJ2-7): EAGVVQSPRYKIIEKKQPVAFWCNPISGHNTLYWYLQNLGQGPELLIRYENEEAVDDSQLPKDRFSAERLKGVDSTLKIQPAELGDSAVYLCASSLANTRGSYEQYFGPGTRLTVT.

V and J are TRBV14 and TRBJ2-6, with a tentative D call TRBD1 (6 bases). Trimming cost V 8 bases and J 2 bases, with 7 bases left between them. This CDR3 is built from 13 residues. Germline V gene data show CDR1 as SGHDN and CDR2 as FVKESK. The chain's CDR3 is CASRQAGANVLTF. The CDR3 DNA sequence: TGTGCCAGCCGACAGGCTGGGGCCAACGTCCTGACTTTC.

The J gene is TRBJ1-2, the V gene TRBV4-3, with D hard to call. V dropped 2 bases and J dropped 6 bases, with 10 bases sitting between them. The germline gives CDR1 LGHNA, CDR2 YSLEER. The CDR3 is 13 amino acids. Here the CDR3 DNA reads TGCGCCAGCAGCCAAAGCGTTGCCAATGGCTACACCTTC. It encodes CASSQSVANGYTF.